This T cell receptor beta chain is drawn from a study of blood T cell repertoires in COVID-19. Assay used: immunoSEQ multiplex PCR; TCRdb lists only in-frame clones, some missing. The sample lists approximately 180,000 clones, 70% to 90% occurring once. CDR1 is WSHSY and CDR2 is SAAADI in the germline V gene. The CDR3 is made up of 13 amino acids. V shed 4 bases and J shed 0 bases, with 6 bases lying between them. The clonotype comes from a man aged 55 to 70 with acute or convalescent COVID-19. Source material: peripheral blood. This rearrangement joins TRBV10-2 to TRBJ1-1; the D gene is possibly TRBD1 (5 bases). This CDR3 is CASSGQLNTEAFF. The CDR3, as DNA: TGCGCCAGCAGTGGACAGTTGAACACTGAAGCTTTCTTT.